This entry lists 5 T cell receptor beta chains sequenced from one sample in a study of identical twins (TCRdb year 2016). The library was built by means of 5' RACE. TCRdb records Illumina HiSeq 2000 as the sequencer. In-frame beta chains were kept once TCRdb had trimmed the public reads at Q25 with fastp and called clones with MiXCR. Rows with a matching CDR3 protein are joined into one entry that keeps the most common DNA and genes. The sample table shows about 810,000 distinct CDR3 sequences, and around 12% are seen once. The top ten hold around 1.6% of the sample. These data also featured in a second study, about yellow fever vaccine responses in identical twins.

Sample: PBMCs. The receptors were gathered from a woman in her late teens or twenties in good health.

This clonotype was picked up a small number of times. The chain is built from TRBV6-2 or TRBV6-3 and TRBJ2-7; D unresolved. Looked up from germline, CDR1 is MNHEY and CDR2 is SVGEGT. V was clipped by 3 bases and J by 6 bases, with 15 bases between them. This CDR3 spans 14 amino acids. This CDR3 reads CASSYARTNVEQYF. The DNA of the CDR3 is TGTGCCAGCAGTTATGCCCGGACCAATGTCGAGCAGTACTTC.

This clonotype was seen more than once but under ten times. V is TRBV10-3 and J is TRBJ2-7, with 8 bases lining up with TRBD1. CDR3 length equals 13 residues. V shed 10 bases, J shed 4 bases, and the junction held 9 bases outside the gene matches. CDR1 is ENHRY, CDR2 SYGVKD, per germline. CDR3 nucleotides: TGTGCCACCCTAGGACAGGGTGAGTACGAGCAGTACTTC. Translation gives CATLGQGEYEQYF.

V is TRBV20-1 and J is TRBJ2-7; D possibly corresponds to TRBD1 (6 bases). CDR1 and CDR2 from the germline V gene are DFQATT and SNEGSKA (reference sequence). The V gene lost 4 bases and the J gene lost 2 bases, with 12 bases spanning the gap. This CDR3 has 13 residues. The CDR3: CSAMGHEAYEQYV. CDR3 nucleotide sequence: TGCAGTGCTATGGGACACGAGGCCTACGAGCAGTACGTC.

The chain couples TRBV25-1 to TRBJ1-1, with 8 bases lining up with TRBD1. Per the germline V gene, CDR1 is MGHDK and CDR2 is SYGVNS. Trimming took 3 bases from V and 0 from J; bases not matched to a gene: 9. The CDR3 runs 17 residues. The CDR3 loop is CASSETGAVGLNTEAFF. In nucleotides, the CDR3 is TGTGCCAGCAGTGAGACAGGGGCGGTAGGGTTGAACACTGAAGCTTTCTTT.

This clonotype came up a few times. The chain uses TRBV2 and TRBJ2-3; 13 bases map to TRBD2. The germline CDR1 and CDR2 sequences are SNHLY and FYNNEI. The V and J ends lost 6 bases and 6 bases, in that order; junction bases with no gene match: 6. This CDR3 is built from 15 residues. CDR3 in amino acids: CASRELAGGPDTQYF. The CDR3 nucleotides are TGTGCCAGCAGAGAACTAGCGGGGGGGCCGGATACGCAGTATTTT.